What follows are 4 T cell receptor beta chains derived from one specimen sequenced in a study of cytomegalovirus exposure and HLA in healthy donors. Clones were read by immunoSEQ multiplex PCR, and TCRdb kept only the in-frame ones, dropping some. The sample lists 150,000 or so clones; 86% were seen once. The specimen sequenced was PBMCs. Every receptor here comes from a man aged 18-30 years in good health and CMV-seropositive.

V usage is TRBV19 and J usage is TRBJ1-1, with TRBD1 as a possible D gene (5 bases). CDR3 length: 12 residues. V was trimmed by 3 bases and J by 5 bases, leaving 7 bases between them. Germline V lookup: CDR1 LNHDA, CDR2 SQIVND (reference sequence). CDR3: CASSMGGTEAFF. The DNA for the CDR3 is TGTGCCAGTAGTATGGGGGGGACTGAAGCTTTCTTT.

This chain's CDR3 is CASSLGRGRLYEQYF. The CDR3, as DNA: TGTGCCAGCAGCTTAGGGAGAGGTAGGCTCTACGAGCAGTACTTC. The chain couples TRBV7-2 to TRBJ2-7; no firm D call. This CDR3 spans 15 amino acids. Germline assignment: CDR1 SGHTA and CDR2 FQGNSA. V lost 1 base and J lost 3, with 13 bases in between.

The chain links TRBV4-2 to TRBJ2-1; no firm D call. CDR3 length equals 14 residues. Trimming stripped 2 bases from V and 5 bases from J, with 10 bases between. CDR1 LGHNA and CDR2 YNFKEQ come from the germline V gene. The chain's CDR3 is CASSQRRGNNEQFF. As DNA, the CDR3 is TGTGCCAGCAGCCAACGACGCGGAAACAATGAGCAGTTCTTC.

The chain uses TRBV6-5 and TRBJ2-1, with 10 bases fitting TRBD2. Germline V gene lookup returns CDR1 MNHEY and CDR2 SVGAGI. CDR3 size: 15 residues. Germline trimming cut 5 bases from V and 9 bases from J; bases unmatched to any gene: 10. The CDR3 loop is CASSPKAGGPIEQFF. The CDR3 region has the DNA TGTGCCAGCAGTCCTAAAGCGGGAGGGCCCATTGAGCAGTTCTTC.